The TCR beta chain described here comes from a study of T cell repertoires in cytomegalovirus infection. Turning to the study itself: From public TCR beta signatures came an indication of both CMV infection and matching HLA type.

Study-wide results and caveats: Cumulated frequencies of public TCR beta families served to identify carriers of CMV plus the relevant HLA. Dominating the ex vivo response were HLA-C-restricted CMV-specific TCR beta clonotypes.

This clonotype occurred many times. Its antigen is not identified. MiXCR, applied by TCRdb to the reads, yields one record per CDR3 protein. Of 480,000 or so distinct CDR3 sequences in the sample, 11% were seen once. The CDR3 contains 18 residues. Deletions cut 1 base from V and 8 bases from J, with 26 bases between. The germline gives CDR1 SGHAT, CDR2 FQNNGV. Material for sequencing was PBMCs. V is TRBV11-2 and J is TRBJ1-2, with D possibly TRBD1 on 6 matching bases. This TCR was recovered from a human donor in good health (CMV status not recorded). Some clones in this sample may be carry-over from other donors' samples. This chain's CDR3 is CASSLAHGRWTSGAGYTF. As DNA, the CDR3 is TGTGCCAGCAGCTTAGCACACGGCCGCTGGACCTCAGGGGCGGGCTACACCTTC. The full variable domain, with the rest looked up from reference TRBV11-2 and TRBJ1-2, is EAGVAQSPRYKIIEKRQSVAFWCNPISGHATLYWYQQILGQGPKLLIQFQNNGVVDDSQLPKDRFSAERLKGVDSTLKIQPAKLEDSAVYLCASSLAHGRWTSGAGYTFGSGTRLTVV.